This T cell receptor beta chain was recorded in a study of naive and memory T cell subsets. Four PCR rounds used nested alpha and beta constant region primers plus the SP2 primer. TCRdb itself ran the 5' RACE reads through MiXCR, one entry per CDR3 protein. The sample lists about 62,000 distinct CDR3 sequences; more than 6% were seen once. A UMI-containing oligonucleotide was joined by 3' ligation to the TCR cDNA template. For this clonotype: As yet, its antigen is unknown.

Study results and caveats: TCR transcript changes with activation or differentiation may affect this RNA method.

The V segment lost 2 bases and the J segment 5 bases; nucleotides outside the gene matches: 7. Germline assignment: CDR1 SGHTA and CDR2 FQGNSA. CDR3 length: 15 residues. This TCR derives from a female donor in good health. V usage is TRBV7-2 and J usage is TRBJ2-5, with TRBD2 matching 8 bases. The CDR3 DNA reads TGTGCCAGCAGCTTATTCGGGAGGGCGGACGAGACCCAGTACTTC. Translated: CASSLFGRADETQYF.